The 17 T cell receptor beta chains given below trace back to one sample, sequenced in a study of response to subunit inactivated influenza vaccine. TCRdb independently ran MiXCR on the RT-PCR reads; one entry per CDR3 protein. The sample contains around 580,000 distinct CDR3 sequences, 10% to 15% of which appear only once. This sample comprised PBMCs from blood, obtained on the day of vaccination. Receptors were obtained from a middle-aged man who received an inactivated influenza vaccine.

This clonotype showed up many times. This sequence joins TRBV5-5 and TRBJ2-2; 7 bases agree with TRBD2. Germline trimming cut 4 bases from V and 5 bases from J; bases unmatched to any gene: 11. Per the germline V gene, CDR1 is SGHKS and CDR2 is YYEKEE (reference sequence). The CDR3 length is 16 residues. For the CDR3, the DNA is TGTGCCAGCAGCCCCCGACAAGCGGGAAGTACCGGGGAGCTGTTTTTT. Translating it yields CASSPRQAGSTGELFF.

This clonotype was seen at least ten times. The CDR3 coding sequence is TGTGCCAGCAGCTTAGTCACTAGCGGGTCCTACAATGAGCAGTTCTTC. Translated: CASSLVTSGSYNEQFF. The rearrangement joins TRBV11-1 to TRBJ2-1, with 9 bases matching TRBD2. The V gene end was trimmed by 1 base and the J gene end by 1 base; junction bases not matched to a gene: 2. Germline assignment: CDR1 SGHAT and CDR2 FQDESV (reference sequence). The CDR3 loop spans 16 amino acids.

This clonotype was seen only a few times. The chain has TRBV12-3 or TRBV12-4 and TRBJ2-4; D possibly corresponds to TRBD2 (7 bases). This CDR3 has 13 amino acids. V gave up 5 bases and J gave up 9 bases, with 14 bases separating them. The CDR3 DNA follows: TGTGCCAGCAGTCCCCGGGGGGCGGGCATTCAGTACTTC. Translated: CASSPRGAGIQYF.

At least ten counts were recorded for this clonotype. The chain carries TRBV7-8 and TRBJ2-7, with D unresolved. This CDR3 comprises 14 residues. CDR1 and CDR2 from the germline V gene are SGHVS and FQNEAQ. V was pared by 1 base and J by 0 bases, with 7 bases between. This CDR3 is CASSLEGISYEQYF. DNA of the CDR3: TGTGCCAGCAGCTTAGAGGGCATCTCCTACGAGCAGTACTTC.

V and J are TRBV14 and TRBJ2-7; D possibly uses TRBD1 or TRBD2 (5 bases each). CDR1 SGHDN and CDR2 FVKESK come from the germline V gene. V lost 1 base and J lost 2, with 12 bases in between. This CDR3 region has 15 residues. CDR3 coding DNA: TGTGCCAGCAGCCAAGCAACGGGACCCACCTACGAGCAGTACTTC. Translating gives CASSQATGPTYEQYF. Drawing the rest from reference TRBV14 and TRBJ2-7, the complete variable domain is EAGVTQFPSHSVIEKGQTVTLRCDPISGHDNLYWYRRVMGKEIKFLLHFVKESKQDESGMPNNRFLAERTGGTYSTLKVQPAELEDSGVYFCASSQATGPTYEQYFGPGTRLTVT.

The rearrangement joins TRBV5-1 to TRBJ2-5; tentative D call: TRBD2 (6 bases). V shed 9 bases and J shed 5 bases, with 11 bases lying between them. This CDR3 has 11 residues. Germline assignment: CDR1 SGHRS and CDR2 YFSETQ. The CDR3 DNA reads TGCGCCACCGGCCGGGGGGAGACCCAGTACTTC. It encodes CATGRGETQYF.

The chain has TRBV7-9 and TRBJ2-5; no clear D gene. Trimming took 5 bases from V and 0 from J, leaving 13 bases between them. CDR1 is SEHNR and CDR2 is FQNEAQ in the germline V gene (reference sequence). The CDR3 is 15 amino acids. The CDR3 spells CASSHPWTHQETQYF. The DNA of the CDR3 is TGTGCCAGCAGCCATCCATGGACGCACCAAGAGACCCAGTACTTC.

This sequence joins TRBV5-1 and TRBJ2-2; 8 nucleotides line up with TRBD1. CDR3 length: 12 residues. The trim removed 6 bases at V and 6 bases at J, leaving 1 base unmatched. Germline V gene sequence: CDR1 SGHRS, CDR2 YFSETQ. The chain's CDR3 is CASTTGAGELFF. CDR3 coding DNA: TGCGCCAGCACGACAGGGGCCGGGGAGCTGTTTTTT. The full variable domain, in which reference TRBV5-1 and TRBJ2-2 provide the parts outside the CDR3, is KAGVTQTPRYLIKTRGQQVTLSCSPISGHRSVSWYQQTPGQGLQFLFEYFSETQRNKGNFPGRFSGRQFSNSRSEMNVSTLELGDSALYLCASTTGAGELFFGEGSRLTVL.

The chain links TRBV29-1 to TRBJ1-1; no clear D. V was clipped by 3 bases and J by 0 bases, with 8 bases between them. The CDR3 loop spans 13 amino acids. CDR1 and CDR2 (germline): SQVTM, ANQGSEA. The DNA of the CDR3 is TGCAGCGTTGACTTCGGAATGAACACTGAAGCTTTCTTT. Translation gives CSVDFGMNTEAFF.

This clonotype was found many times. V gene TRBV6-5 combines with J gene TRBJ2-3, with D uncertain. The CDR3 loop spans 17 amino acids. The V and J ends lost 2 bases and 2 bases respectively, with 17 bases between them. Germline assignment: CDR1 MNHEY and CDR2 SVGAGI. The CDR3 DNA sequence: TGTGCCAGCAGTTACGATCGGGCAGGAACCGACACAGATACGCAGTATTTT. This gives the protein CASSYDRAGTDTDTQYF.

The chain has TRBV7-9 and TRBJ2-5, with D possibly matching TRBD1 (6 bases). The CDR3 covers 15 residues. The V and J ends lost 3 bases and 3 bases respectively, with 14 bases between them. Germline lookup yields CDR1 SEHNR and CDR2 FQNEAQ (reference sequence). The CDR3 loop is CASSLELWTEETQYF. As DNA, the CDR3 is TGTGCCAGCAGCTTGGAACTTTGGACAGAAGAGACCCAGTACTTC.

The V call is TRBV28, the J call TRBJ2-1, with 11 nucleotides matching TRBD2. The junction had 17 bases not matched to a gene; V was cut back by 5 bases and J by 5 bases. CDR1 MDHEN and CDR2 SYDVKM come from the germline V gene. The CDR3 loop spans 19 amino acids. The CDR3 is CASSHPLNLLAGANNEQFF. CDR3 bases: TGTGCCAGCAGTCACCCCCTCAACTTACTAGCGGGAGCCAACAATGAGCAGTTCTTC.

CDR3 nucleotide sequence: TGTGCCAGCAGCCCATACCCGGGGGCGGTTAATGAGCAGTTCTTC. Translating gives CASSPYPGAVNEQFF. The chain combines TRBV27 with TRBJ2-1, with D possibly being TRBD1 or TRBD2 (6 bases each). This CDR3 comprises 15 residues. Looked up from germline, CDR1 is MNHEY and CDR2 is SMNVEV (reference sequence). V lost 6 bases and J lost 7, with 19 bases in between.

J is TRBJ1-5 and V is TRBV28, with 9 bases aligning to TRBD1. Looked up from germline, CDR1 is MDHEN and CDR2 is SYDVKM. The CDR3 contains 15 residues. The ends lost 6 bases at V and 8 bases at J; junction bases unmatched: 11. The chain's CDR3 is CASSRGQGVREPQHF. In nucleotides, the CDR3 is TGTGCCAGCAGCCGGGGACAGGGCGTAAGAGAGCCCCAGCATTTT.

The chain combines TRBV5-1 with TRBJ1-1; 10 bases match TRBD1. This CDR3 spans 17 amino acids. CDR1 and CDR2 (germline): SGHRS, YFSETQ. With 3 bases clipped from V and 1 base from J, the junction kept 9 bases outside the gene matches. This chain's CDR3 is CASSSLSGTGANTEAFF. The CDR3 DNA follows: TGCGCCAGCAGCTCCCTATCCGGGACAGGGGCGAACACTGAAGCTTTCTTT.

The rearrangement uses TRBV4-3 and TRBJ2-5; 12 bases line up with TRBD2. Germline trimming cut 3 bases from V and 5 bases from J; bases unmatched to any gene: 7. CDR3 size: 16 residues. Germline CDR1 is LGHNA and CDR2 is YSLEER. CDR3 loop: CASSQELTSGGETQYF. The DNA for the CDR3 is TGCGCCAGCAGCCAGGAACTTACTAGCGGGGGGGAGACCCAGTACTTC.

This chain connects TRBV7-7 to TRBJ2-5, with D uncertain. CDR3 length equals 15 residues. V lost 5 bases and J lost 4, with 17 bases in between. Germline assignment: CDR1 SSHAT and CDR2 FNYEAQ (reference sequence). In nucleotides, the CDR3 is TGTGCCAGCAGCCTCCGGGTCTCCCAACTAGAGACCCAGTACTTC. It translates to CASSLRVSQLETQYF.